Presented here are 11 T cell receptor beta chains from one specimen sequenced in a study of stem cell transplantation in POMP-related autoinflammatory disease listed by TCRdb under 2021. Here is what the overall study found, with its caveats: PRAID patients trended toward lower TRB diversity and higher clonality across all analyzed T-cell subsets. PRAID patients showed a restricted number of unique TRB V-J gene pairings.

The label giving this sample's time point can be read as: before hematopoietic stem cell transplant. The library was built by means of the immunoSEQ multiplex PCR assay. TCRdb's version of the immuneACCESS table is confined to in-frame rearrangements and falls short of the full clone set. An unresolved V gene accounts for under half of the shortfall where checked; the remainder is of unknown origin. The sample records approximately 11,000 clones, around 87% of which are singletons. Just under 55% of the sample lies in the top ten. What these receptors recognize is not known. The sequences come from CD8+ T cells from PBMCs, collected before stem cell transplantation. The receptors derive from a human donor with POMP-related autoinflammation and immune dysregulation (PRAID).

The V gene is TRBV5-1, the J gene TRBJ2-7, with unresolved D. Germline CDR1 SGHRS, CDR2 YFSETQ. V shed 4 bases and J shed 3 bases, with 11 bases lying between them. There are 13 residues in the CDR3. CDR3 loop: CASSPSRRYEQYF. For the CDR3, the DNA is TGCGCCAGCAGCCCCTCCCGACGCTACGAGCAGTACTTC.

The chain links TRBV9 to TRBJ2-2; weak D call: TRBD1 (5 bases). The CDR3 consists of 15 residues. The germline V gene encodes CDR1 SGDLS and CDR2 YYNGEE. V was trimmed by 0 bases and J by 6 bases, leaving 12 bases between them. The CDR3 nucleotides are TGTGCCAGCAGCGTAGGTCAGGGTAGGCCCGGGGAGCTGTTTTTT. This sequence encodes CASSVGQGRPGELFF.

The CDR3 DNA reads as TGTGCCAGCAGTGACTCAGGCAGGGGGGCCTATGGCTACACCTTC. This translates into CASSDSGRGAYGYTF. The chain employs TRBV6-4 and TRBJ1-2; 7 nucleotides align to TRBD1. This CDR3 is 15 amino acids long. Germline V gene lookup returns CDR1 MRHNA and CDR2 SNTAGT. Unmatched junction bases numbered 5, after V lost 0 bases and J lost 4 bases.

The chain recombines TRBV9 with TRBJ2-3, with D perhaps matching TRBD1 (6 bases). CDR1 is SGDLS, CDR2 YYNGEE, per germline. The ends were cut back, 3 bases at V and 6 bases at J, with 14 bases in the middle. This CDR3 spans 14 amino acids. CDR3 in DNA: TGTGCCAGCAGCGGCGGACAGCCATGGGATACGCAGTATTTT. Its protein is CASSGGQPWDTQYF.

The chain links TRBV5-6 to TRBJ2-7; tentatively, D is TRBD1 or TRBD2 (5 bases each). The germline V gene encodes CDR1 SGHDT and CDR2 YYEEEE. V gave up 4 bases and J gave up 3 bases, with 17 bases separating them. This CDR3 is built from 15 residues. CDR3 in DNA: TGTGCCAGCAGCCTTAACCCAGGGACGGGCTACGAGCAGTACTTC. This gives the protein CASSLNPGTGYEQYF.

This clone showed up just once. This chain links TRBV7-9 with TRBJ2-6; no definite D call. V lost 4 bases to trimming and J lost 4 bases, with 17 bases between them. Germline V gene sequence: CDR1 SEHNR, CDR2 FQNEAQ (reference sequence). This CDR3 is built from 17 residues. CDR3 bases: TGTGCCAGCAGCTCTAAGAGAGGTCCTGAGGGGGCCAACGTCCTGACTTTC. It translates to CASSSKRGPEGANVLTF.

The V call is TRBV19, the J call TRBJ1-1; no reliable D call. Per germline, CDR1 LNHDA and CDR2 SQIVND (reference sequence). The CDR3 is 12 amino acids. V dropped 3 bases and J dropped 5 bases, with 7 bases sitting between them. For the CDR3, the DNA is TGTGCCAGTAGTATGAGGATGACTGAAGCTTTCTTT. Translation gives CASSMRMTEAFF.

The chain has TRBV27 and TRBJ1-1; D unresolved. V was shortened by 10 bases and J by 0 bases, with 9 bases between the two germline ends. CDR3 length: 12 residues. CDR1 and CDR2 from the germline V gene are MNHEY and SMNVEV (reference sequence). CDR3 in amino acids: CANPAVNTEAFF. CDR3 bases: TGTGCCAACCCGGCGGTGAACACTGAAGCTTTCTTT.

The rearrangement uses TRBV19 and TRBJ2-1, with TRBD1 matching 7 bases. Germline-derived CDR1 and CDR2 are LNHDA and SQIVND (reference sequence). The CDR3 is made up of 14 amino acids. Unmatched junction bases numbered 4, after V lost 7 bases and J lost 1 base. The CDR3 nucleotides are TGTGCCAGTACTCCAGGGGGTTCCTACAATGAGCAGTTCTTC. This sequence encodes CASTPGGSYNEQFF.

The rearrangement uses TRBV27 and TRBJ2-7; 7 positions match TRBD2. Germline values: CDR1 MNHEY, CDR2 SMNVEV (reference sequence). The CDR3 contains 15 residues. The V segment lost 6 bases and the J segment 2 bases; nucleotides outside the gene matches: 10. As DNA, the CDR3 is TGTGCCAGCAGCCCGGAGCCTAGCGGAGCCTACGAGCAGTACTTC. Translation: CASSPEPSGAYEQYF.

This clone was seen a single time. The J gene is TRBJ2-1, the V gene TRBV9; D is perhaps TRBD2 (6 bases). The germline V gene has CDR1 SGDLS and CDR2 YYNGEE. The CDR3 consists of 15 residues. V dropped 1 base and J dropped 1 base, with 9 bases sitting between them. The CDR3 loop is CASSVYGGSYNEQFF. Written as DNA, the CDR3 is TGTGCCAGCAGCGTATATGGGGGGTCCTACAATGAGCAGTTCTTC.